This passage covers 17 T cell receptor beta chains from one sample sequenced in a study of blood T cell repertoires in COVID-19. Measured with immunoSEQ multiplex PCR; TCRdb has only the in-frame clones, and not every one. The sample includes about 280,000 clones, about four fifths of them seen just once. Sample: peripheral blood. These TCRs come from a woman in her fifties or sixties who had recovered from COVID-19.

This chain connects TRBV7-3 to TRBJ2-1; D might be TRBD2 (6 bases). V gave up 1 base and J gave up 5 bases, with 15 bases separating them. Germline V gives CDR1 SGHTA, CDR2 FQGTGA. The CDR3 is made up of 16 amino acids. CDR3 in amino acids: CASSLIPSAGNNEQFF. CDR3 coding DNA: TGTGCCAGCAGCTTAATTCCTAGCGCAGGGAACAATGAGCAGTTCTTC.

For the CDR3, the DNA is TGTGCCAGCGGGGGGAGGTCCTACGAGCAGTACTTC. As protein: CASGGRSYEQYF. The chain is built from TRBV27 and TRBJ2-7, with a weak D call TRBD2 (6 bases). Trimming removed 8 bases at V and 1 base at J, with 9 bases between. This CDR3 is built from 12 residues. Germline CDR1 is MNHEY and CDR2 is SMNVEV (reference sequence).

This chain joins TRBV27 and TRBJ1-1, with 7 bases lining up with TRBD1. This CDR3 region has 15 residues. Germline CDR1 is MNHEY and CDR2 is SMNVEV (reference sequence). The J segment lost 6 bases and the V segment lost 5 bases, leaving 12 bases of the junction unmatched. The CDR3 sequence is CASSKDRVGLSEAFF. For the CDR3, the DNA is TGTGCCAGCAGTAAAGACAGGGTGGGTTTGTCTGAAGCTTTCTTT.

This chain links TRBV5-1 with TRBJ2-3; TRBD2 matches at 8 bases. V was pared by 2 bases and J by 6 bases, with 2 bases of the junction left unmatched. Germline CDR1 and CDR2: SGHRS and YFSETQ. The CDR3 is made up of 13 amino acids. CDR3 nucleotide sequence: TGCGCCAGCAGCTTCGGGGGGGAGGATACGCAGTATTTT. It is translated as CASSFGGEDTQYF.

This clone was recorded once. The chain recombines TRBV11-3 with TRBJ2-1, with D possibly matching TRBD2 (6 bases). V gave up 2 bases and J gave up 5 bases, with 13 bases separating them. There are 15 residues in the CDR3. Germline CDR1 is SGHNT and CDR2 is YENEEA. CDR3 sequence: CASSLSRGANNEQFF. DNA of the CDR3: TGTGCCAGCAGCTTATCTCGCGGGGCGAACAATGAGCAGTTCTTC.

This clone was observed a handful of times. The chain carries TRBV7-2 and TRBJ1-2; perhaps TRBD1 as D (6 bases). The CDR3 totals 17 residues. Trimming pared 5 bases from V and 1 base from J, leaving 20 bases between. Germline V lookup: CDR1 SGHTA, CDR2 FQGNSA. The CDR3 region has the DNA TGTGCCAGCAGCCTAGACTATAACAGGGCCGTTAACTATGGCTACACCTTC. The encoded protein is CASSLDYNRAVNYGYTF.

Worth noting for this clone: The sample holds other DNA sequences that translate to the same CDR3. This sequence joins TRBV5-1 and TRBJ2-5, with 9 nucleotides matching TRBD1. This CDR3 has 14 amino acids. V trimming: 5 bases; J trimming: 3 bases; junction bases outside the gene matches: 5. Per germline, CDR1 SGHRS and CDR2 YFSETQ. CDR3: CASSMGQGEETQYF. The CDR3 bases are TGCGCCAGCAGTATGGGACAGGGAGAAGAGACCCAGTACTTC.

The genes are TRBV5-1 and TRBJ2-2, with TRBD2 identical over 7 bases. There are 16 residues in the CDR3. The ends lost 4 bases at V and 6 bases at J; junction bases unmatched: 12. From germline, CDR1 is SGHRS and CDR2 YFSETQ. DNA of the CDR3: TGCGCCAGCAGCGGTACTAGCGTACCCGTGGCCGGGGAGCTGTTTTTT. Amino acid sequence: CASSGTSVPVAGELFF. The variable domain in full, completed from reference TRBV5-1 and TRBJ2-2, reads KAGVTQTPRYLIKTRGQQVTLSCSPISGHRSVSWYQQTPGQGLQFLFEYFSETQRNKGNFPGRFSGRQFSNSRSEMNVSTLELGDSALYLCASSGTSVPVAGELFFGEGSRLTVL.

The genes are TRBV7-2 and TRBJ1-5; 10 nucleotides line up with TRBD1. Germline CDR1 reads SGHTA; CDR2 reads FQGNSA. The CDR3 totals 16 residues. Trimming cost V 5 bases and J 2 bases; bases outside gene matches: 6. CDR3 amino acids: CASSQWGTGGNQPQHF. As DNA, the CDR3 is TGTGCCAGCAGCCAGTGGGGGACAGGGGGCAATCAGCCCCAGCATTTT.

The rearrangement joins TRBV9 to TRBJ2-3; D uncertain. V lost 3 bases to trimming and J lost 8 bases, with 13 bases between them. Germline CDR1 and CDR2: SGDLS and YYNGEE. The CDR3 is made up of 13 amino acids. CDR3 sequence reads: CASSARVSGTQYF. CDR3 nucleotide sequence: TGTGCCAGCAGCGCTAGAGTATCGGGTACGCAGTATTTT.

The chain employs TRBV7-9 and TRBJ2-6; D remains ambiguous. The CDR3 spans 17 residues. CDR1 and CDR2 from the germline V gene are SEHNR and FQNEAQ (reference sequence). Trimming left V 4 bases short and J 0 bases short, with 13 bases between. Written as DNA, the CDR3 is TGTGCCAGCAGCTCACCCGAGGATCACTCTGGGGCCAACGTCCTGACTTTC. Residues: CASSSPEDHSGANVLTF.

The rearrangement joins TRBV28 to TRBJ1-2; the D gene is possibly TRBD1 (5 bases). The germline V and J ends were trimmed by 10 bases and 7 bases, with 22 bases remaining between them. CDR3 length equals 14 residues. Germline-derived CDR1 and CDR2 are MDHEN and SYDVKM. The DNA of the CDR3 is TGTGCCACCAGAGGCCCTGGCAGGGACTCTGGCTACACCTTC. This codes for CATRGPGRDSGYTF.

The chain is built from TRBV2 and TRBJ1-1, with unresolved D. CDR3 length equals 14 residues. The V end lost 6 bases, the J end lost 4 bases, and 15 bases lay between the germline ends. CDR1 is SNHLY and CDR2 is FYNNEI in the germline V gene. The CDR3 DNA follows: TGTGCCAGCAGACGCCGGGTCCTGGGCACTGAAGCTTTCTTT. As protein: CASRRRVLGTEAFF.

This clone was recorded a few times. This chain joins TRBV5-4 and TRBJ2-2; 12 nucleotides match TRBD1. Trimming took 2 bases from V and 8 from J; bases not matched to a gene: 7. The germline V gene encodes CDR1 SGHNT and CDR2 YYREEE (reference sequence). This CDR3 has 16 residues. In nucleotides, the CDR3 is TGTGCCAGCAGCTTTCCGGGACAGGGGGCTTTGGGGGAGCTGTTTTTT. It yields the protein CASSFPGQGALGELFF.

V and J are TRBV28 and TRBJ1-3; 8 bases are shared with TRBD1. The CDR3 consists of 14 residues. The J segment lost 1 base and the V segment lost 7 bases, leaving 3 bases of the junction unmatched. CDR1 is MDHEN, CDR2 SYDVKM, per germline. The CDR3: CASNGQGSGNTIYF. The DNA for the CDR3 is TGTGCCAGCAACGGACAGGGATCTGGAAACACCATATATTTT.

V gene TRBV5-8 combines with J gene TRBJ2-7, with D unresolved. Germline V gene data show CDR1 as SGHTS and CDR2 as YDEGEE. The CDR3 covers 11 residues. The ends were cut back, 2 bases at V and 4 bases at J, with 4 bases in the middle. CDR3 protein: CASSFRYEQYF. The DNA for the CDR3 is TGTGCCAGCAGCTTTCGTTACGAGCAGTACTTC. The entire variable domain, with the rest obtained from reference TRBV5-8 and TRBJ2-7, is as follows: EAGVTQSPTHLIKTRGQQATLRCSPISGHTSVYWYQQALGLGLQFLLWYDEGEERNRGNFPPRFSGRQFPNYSSELNVNALELEDSALYLCASSFRYEQYFGPGTRLTVT.

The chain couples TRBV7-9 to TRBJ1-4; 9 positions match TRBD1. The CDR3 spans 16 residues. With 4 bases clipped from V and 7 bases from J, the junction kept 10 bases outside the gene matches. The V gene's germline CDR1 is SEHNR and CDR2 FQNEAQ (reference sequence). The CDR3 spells CASSSGGQGMAEKLFF. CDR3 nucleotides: TGTGCCAGCAGCTCCGGGGGACAGGGTATGGCTGAAAAACTGTTTTTT.